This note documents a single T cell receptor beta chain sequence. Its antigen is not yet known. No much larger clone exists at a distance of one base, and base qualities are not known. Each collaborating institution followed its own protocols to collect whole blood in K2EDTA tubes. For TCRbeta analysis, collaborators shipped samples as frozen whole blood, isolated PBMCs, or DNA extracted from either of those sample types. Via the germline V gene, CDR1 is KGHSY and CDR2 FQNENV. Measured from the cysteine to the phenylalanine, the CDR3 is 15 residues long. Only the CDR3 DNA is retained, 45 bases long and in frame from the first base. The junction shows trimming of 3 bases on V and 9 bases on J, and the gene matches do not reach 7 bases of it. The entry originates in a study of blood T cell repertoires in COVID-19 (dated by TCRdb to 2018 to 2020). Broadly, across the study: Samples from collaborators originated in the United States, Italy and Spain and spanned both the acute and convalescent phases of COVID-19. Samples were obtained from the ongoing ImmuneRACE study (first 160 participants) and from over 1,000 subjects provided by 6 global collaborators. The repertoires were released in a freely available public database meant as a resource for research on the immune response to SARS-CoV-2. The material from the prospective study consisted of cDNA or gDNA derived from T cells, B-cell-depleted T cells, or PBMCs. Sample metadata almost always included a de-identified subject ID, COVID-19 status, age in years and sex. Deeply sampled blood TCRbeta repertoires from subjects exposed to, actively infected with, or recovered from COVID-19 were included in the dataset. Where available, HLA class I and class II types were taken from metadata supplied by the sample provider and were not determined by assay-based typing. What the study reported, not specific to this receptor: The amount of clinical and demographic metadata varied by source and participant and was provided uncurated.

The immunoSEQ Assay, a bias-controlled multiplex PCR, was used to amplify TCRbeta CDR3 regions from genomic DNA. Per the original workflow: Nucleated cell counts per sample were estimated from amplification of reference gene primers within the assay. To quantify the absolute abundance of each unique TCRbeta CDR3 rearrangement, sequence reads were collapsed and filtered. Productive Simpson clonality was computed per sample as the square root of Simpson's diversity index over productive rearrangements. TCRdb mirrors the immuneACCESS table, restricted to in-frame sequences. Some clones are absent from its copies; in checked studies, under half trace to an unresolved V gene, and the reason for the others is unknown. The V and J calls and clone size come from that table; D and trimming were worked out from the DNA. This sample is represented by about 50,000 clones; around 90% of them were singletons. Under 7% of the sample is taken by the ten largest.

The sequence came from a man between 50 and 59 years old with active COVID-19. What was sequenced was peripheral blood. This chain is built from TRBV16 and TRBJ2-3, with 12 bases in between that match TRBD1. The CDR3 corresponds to CASSQGTGGGVTQYF. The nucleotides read TGTGCCAGCAGCCAGGGGACAGGGGGCGGGGTGACGCAGTATTTT. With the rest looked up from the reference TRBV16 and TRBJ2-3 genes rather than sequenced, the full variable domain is GEEVAQTPKHLVRGEGQKAKLYCAPIKGHSYVFWYQQVLKNEFKFLISFQNENVFDETGMPKERFSAKCLPNSPCSLEIQATKLEDSAVYFCASSQGTGGGVTQYFGPGTRLTVL.